Below are 15 T cell receptor beta chains sequenced from a single sample in a study of a mutant IDH1 vaccine in newly diagnosed glioma. TCRdb's copy holds only in-frame clones and misses some; the assay was immunoSEQ multiplex PCR. There are about 33,000 clones in the sample; about 75% occur only once, and over 7.5% lies in the top ten. Antigen specificity for these receptors is unknown. Time point in this sample: week 47, end of study. Topical imiquimod was applied with each vaccine dose, which held 300 ug of mutant IDH1 20-mer peptide. The specimen was PBMCs, collected from a glioma patient whose treatment included an IDH1 peptide vaccine. Receptors originate from a man aged 35-49 years with glioma.

The gene calls are TRBV5-8 and TRBJ1-5; D gene unclear. The V gene lost 0 bases and the J gene lost 7 bases, with 14 bases spanning the gap. This CDR3 region has 15 residues. The germline V gene has CDR1 SGHTS and CDR2 YDEGEE. Here the CDR3 DNA reads TGTGCCAGCAGCTTGGGTATGCCCCGTGGGCAGCCCCAGCATTTT. This codes for CASSLGMPRGQPQHF.

Here the CDR3 reads CASSRTSGSWTYNEQFF. In DNA form, the CDR3 reads TGTGCCAGCAGCCGAACTAGCGGGAGTTGGACCTACAATGAGCAGTTCTTC. This sequence joins TRBV5-8 and TRBJ2-1; 11 nucleotides align to TRBD2. The CDR3 runs to 17 residues. V dropped 4 bases and J dropped 2; count of bases not matched to a gene: 8. Germline loops: CDR1 SGHTS, CDR2 YDEGEE.

This clone was detected a few times. The gene calls are TRBV7-9 and TRBJ1-5, with TRBD1 matching over 7 bases. Germline lookup yields CDR1 SEHNR and CDR2 FQNEAQ (reference sequence). Losses at the gene ends were 8 bases for V and 3 bases for J; bases not matched to a gene: 4. The CDR3 covers 13 residues. The CDR3 nucleotides are TGTGCCAGCGCCACAGGGGACAATCAGCCCCAGCATTTT. This gives the protein CASATGDNQPQHF.

The chain uses TRBV14 and TRBJ1-3; perhaps TRBD1 as D (5 bases). This CDR3 has 16 amino acids. Germline lookup yields CDR1 SGHDN and CDR2 FVKESK. Trimming left V 4 bases short and J 0 bases short, with 13 bases between. CDR3 DNA: TGTGCCAGCAGCCGACAGCTCCCTGACTCTGGAAACACCATATATTTT. Translating gives CASSRQLPDSGNTIYF.

The V and J genes are TRBV19 and TRBJ1-5; the D gene is possibly TRBD1 (5 bases). This CDR3 is 16 amino acids long. Germline CDR1 is LNHDA and CDR2 is SQIVND (reference sequence). Trimming stripped 6 bases from V and 6 bases from J, with 21 bases between. CDR3 bases: TGTGCCAGTAGACCCGGGGAGGTAGGGAGGGGTCAGCCCCAGCATTTT. Translating it yields CASRPGEVGRGQPQHF.

The V call is TRBV6-5, the J call TRBJ1-2, with a tentative D call TRBD1 (5 bases). The CDR3 contains 16 residues. Trimming removed 0 bases from V and 0 bases from J, with 11 bases in between. The germline gives CDR1 MNHEY, CDR2 SVGAGI. The CDR3 DNA is TGTGCCAGCAGTTACTCTTTAGGGGAAACTAACTATGGCTACACCTTC. Its protein is CASSYSLGETNYGYTF.

The gene calls are TRBV5-5 and TRBJ1-4; no reliable D call. The ends were cut back, 0 bases at V and 12 bases at J, with 21 bases in the middle. CDR1 SGHKS and CDR2 YYEKEE come from the germline V gene (reference sequence). The CDR3 runs 16 residues. CDR3 sequence reads: CASSLAPGETYQELFF. The CDR3, as DNA: TGTGCCAGCAGCTTGGCCCCTGGCGAGACATATCAGGAACTGTTTTTT. The variable domain in full, with the rest retrieved from reference TRBV5-5 and TRBJ1-4, is DAGVTQSPTHLIKTRGQQVTLRCSPISGHKSVSWYQQVLGQGPQFIFQYYEKEERGRGNFPDRFSARQFPNYSSELNVNALLLGDSALYLCASSLAPGETYQELFFGSGTQLSVL.

This chain uses TRBV6-1 with TRBJ1-2; 7 bases map to TRBD1. The germline V gene has CDR1 MNHNS and CDR2 SASEGT. V lost 7 bases, J lost 2 bases, and 10 bases stayed unmatched. The CDR3 consists of 15 residues. The CDR3 reads CASTPREQGNYGYTF. Here the CDR3 DNA reads TGTGCCAGCACTCCCCGCGAACAGGGGAACTATGGCTACACCTTC.

The chain couples TRBV21-1 to TRBJ2-7; the table's D call, TRBD2, was not checked against the DNA. TRBV21-1 counts as a pseudogene. There are 21 residues in the CDR3. The CDR3 spells CASNLGQGAGASGKERGEQYV. For the CDR3, the DNA is TGTGCCAGCAACTTGGGACAGGGGGCAGGGGCTAGCGGGAAGGAAAGGGGCGAGCAGTACGTC.

The chain is built from TRBV7-9 and TRBJ2-1, with TRBD2 identical over 12 bases. This CDR3 is built from 16 residues. The ends lost 3 bases at V and 7 bases at J; junction bases unmatched: 7. The germline V gene has CDR1 SEHNR and CDR2 FQNEAQ (reference sequence). DNA for the CDR3: TGTGCCAGCAGCTTTCAGACTAGCGGGAGTGGAAATGAGCAGTTCTTC. Encoded protein: CASSFQTSGSGNEQFF. Based on the CDR3 plus reference TRBV7-9 and TRBJ2-1, the full variable domain is DTGVSQNPRHKITKRGQNVTFRCDPISEHNRLYWYRQTLGQGPEFLTYFQNEAQLEKSRLLSDRFSAERPKGSFSTLEIQRTEQGDSAMYLCASSFQTSGSGNEQFFGPGTRLTVL.

This chain links TRBV4-1 with TRBJ2-1; D may be TRBD1 (5 bases). Germline loops: CDR1 MGHRA, CDR2 YSYEKL. V lost 0 bases and J 4 bases, leaving 10 bases between the germline ends. The CDR3 length is 15 residues. In DNA form, the CDR3 reads TGCGCCAGCAGCCAAGAGGAAGACAGTTACAATGAGCAGTTCTTC. It encodes CASSQEEDSYNEQFF.

The V gene is TRBV18, the J gene TRBJ1-1; 11 nucleotides line up with TRBD1. The ends lost 5 bases at V and 3 bases at J; junction bases unmatched: 11. The CDR3 has 17 residues. The germline gives CDR1 KGHSH, CDR2 LQKENI. The DNA for the CDR3 is TGTGCCAGCTCAGCAGGACAGGGGGCACTATCGCACACTGAAGCTTTCTTT. Its translation is CASSAGQGALSHTEAFF.

This clone was picked up a small number of times. This sequence joins TRBV6-1 and TRBJ1-5; TRBD1 aligns across 9 bases. Germline V gives CDR1 MNHNS, CDR2 SASEGT. Losses at the gene ends were 6 bases for V and 7 bases for J; bases not matched to a gene: 10. The CDR3 is 15 amino acids. The CDR3 region is CASRPGQGGEQPQHF. DNA of the CDR3: TGTGCCAGCAGGCCGGGACAGGGAGGGGAACAGCCCCAGCATTTT.

V is TRBV18 and J is TRBJ2-7, with 10 bases identical to TRBD1. The CDR3 is made up of 14 amino acids. After removal of 3 bases from V and 6 bases from J, the junction contained 5 bases not matched to a gene. CDR1 and CDR2 from the germline V gene are KGHSH and LQKENI. The CDR3 is CASSPGTGAGEQYF. In nucleotides, the CDR3 is TGTGCCAGCTCACCCGGGACAGGGGCGGGCGAGCAGTACTTC.

The gene calls are TRBV7-2 and TRBJ1-2, with 10 bases matching TRBD1. The CDR3 is 16 residues long. Germline CDR1 SGHTA, CDR2 FQGNSA. Trimming cost V 5 bases and J 8 bases; bases outside gene matches: 14. The CDR3 sequence: CASSGRRPGTGEGYTF. The CDR3 nucleotides read TGTGCCAGCAGCGGCCGGAGACCCGGGACAGGGGAAGGCTACACCTTC.